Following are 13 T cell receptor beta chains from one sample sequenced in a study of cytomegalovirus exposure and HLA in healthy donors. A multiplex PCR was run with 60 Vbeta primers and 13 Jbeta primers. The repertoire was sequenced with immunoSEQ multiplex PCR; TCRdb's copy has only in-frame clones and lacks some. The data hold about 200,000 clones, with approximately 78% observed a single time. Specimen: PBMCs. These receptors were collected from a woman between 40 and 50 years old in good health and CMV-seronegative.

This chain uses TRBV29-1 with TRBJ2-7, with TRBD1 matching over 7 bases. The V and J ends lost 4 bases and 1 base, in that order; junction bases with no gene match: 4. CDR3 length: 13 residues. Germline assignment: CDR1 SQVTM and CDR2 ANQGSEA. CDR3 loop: CSVARQGSYEQYF. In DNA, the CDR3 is TGCAGCGTTGCGCGACAGGGATCCTACGAGCAGTACTTC.

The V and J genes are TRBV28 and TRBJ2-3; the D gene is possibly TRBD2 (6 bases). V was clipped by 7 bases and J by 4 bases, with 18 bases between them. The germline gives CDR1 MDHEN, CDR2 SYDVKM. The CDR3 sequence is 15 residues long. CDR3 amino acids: CASTPYREWSDTQYF. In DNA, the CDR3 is TGTGCCAGCACTCCGTACCGGGAGTGGTCAGATACGCAGTATTTT.

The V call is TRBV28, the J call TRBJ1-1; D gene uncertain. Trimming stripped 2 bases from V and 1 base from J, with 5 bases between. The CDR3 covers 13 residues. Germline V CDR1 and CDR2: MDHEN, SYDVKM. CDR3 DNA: TGTGCCAGCAGTTTAGCAGGGAACACTGAAGCTTTCTTT. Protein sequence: CASSLAGNTEAFF.

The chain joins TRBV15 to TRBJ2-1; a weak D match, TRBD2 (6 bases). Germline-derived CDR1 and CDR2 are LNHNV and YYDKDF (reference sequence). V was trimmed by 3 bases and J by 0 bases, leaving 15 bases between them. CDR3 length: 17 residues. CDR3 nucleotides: TGTGCCACCAGCAGGGTATTACGGGGGAGCTCCTACAATGAGCAGTTCTTC. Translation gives CATSRVLRGSSYNEQFF.

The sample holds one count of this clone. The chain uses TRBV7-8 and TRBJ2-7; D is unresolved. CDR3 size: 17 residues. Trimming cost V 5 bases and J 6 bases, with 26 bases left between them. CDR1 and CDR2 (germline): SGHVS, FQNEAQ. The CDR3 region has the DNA TGTGCCAGCAGCACGAATCCTATAACTGCGTTCCTTTTCGAGCAGTACTTC. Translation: CASSTNPITAFLFEQYF. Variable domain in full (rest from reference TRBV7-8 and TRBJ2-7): GAGVSQSPRYKVAKRGQDVALRCDPISGHVSLFWYQQALGQGPEFLTYFQNEAQLDKSGLPSDRFFAERPEGSVSTLKIQRTQQEDSAVYLCASSTNPITAFLFEQYFGPGTRLTVT.

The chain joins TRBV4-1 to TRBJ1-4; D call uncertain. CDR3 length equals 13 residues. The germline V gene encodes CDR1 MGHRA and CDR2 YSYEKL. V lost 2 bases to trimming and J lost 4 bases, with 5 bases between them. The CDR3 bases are TGCGCCAGCAGCCAATTTAATAATGAAAAACTGTTTTTT. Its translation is CASSQFNNEKLFF.

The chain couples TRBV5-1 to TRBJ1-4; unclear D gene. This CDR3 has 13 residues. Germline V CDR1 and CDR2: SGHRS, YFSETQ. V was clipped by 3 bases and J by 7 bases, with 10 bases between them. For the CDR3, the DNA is TGCGCCAGCAGCTCGACACCTGCTGAAAAACTGTTTTTT. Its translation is CASSSTPAEKLFF.

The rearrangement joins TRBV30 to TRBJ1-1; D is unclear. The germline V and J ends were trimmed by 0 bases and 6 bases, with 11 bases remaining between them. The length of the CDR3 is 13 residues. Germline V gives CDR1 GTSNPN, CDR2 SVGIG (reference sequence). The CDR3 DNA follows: TGTGCCTGGAGTGTACGACCCCAGGCTGAAGCTTTCTTT. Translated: CAWSVRPQAEAFF.

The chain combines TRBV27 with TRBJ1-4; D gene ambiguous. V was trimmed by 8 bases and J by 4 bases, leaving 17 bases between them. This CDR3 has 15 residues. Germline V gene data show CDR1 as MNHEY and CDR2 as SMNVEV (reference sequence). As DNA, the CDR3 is TGTGCCAGCGGAGATCGACTGGCGAATAATGAAAAACTGTTTTTT. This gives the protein CASGDRLANNEKLFF.

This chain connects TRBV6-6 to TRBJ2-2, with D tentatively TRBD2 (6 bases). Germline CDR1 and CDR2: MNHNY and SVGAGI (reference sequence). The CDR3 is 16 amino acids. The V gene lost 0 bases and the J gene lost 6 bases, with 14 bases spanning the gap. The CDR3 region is CASSYSYGSKAGELFF. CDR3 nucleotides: TGTGCCAGCAGTTACTCGTACGGGAGTAAGGCCGGGGAGCTGTTTTTT.

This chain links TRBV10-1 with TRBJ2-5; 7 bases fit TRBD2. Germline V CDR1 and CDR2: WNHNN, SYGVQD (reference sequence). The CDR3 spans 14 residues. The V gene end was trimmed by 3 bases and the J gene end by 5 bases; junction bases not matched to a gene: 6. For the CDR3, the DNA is TGCGCCAGCAGTGACGCGGGAGTGGGTGAGACCCAGTACTTC. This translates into CASSDAGVGETQYF.

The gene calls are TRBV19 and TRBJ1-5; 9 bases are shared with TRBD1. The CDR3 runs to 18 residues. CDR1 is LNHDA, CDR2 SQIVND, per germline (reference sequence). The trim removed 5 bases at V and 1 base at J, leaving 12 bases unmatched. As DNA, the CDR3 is TGTGCCAGTAGTTTCCCGGGACAGGGTATCCGAAGCAATCAGCCCCAGCATTTT. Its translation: CASSFPGQGIRSNQPQHF.

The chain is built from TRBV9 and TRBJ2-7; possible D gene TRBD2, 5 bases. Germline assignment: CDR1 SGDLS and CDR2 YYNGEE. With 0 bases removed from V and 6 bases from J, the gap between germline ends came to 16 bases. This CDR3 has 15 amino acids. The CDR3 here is CASSVELANPTEQYF. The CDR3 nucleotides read TGTGCCAGCAGCGTAGAGCTAGCCAACCCTACCGAGCAGTACTTC.